This paragraph covers one T cell receptor (beta chain) sequence. These data are taken from a study of blood T cell repertoires in COVID-19. The wider study: Collection of acute and convalescent COVID-19 samples took place in the United States, Italy and Spain. PBMCs, B-cell-depleted T cells, or T cells provided the cDNA or gDNA that made up the material.

Per germline, CDR1 KGHDR and CDR2 SFDVKD. The CDR3 is 16 amino acids. V shed 2 bases, J shed 4 bases, and the junction held 3 bases outside the gene matches. Source study methods: Cell counts per sample came from amplifying reference gene primers. Sequencing used immunoSEQ multiplex PCR; TCRdb keeps in-frame clones, though not all of them. V, J and clone size were drawn from that table, and D and trimming were deduced from the DNA. The repertoire holds hundreds of thousands of clones, with nearly 85% as singletons. This clonotype was obtained from a human donor in a cohort sampled during active COVID-19. The sample comprised peripheral blood. The gene calls are TRBV24-1 and TRBJ2-1; TRBD2 agrees at 11 bases. In nucleotides, the CDR3 is TGTGCCACCAGTGATTCTACTAGCGGGAGATACAATGAGCAGTTCTTC. Translation gives CATSDSTSGRYNEQFF.